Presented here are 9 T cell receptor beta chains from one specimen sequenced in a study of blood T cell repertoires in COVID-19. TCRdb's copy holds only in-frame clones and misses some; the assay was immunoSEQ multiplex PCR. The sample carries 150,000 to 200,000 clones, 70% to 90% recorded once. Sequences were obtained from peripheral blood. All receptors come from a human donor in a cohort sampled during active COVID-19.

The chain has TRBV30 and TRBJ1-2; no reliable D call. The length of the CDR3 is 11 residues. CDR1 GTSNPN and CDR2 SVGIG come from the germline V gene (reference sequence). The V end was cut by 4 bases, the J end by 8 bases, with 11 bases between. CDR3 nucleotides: TGTGCCTGGATTGGCCTGGAGGGCTACACCTTC. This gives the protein CAWIGLEGYTF.

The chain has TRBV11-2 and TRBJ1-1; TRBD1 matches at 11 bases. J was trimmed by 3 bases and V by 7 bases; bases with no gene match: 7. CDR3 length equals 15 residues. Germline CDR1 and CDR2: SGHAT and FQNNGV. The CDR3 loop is CASTLGTGGYTEAFF. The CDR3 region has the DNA TGTGCCAGCACCCTAGGGACAGGGGGATACACTGAAGCTTTCTTT.

This CDR3 is CASSADRDSGYTF. The CDR3, as DNA: TGTGCCAGTAGCGCTGACAGGGATAGTGGCTACACCTTC. V and J are TRBV19 and TRBJ1-2, with TRBD1 matching over 7 bases. Germline V lookup: CDR1 LNHDA, CDR2 SQIVND (reference sequence). V shed 6 bases, J shed 7 bases, and the junction held 8 bases outside the gene matches. CDR3 length: 13 amino acids.

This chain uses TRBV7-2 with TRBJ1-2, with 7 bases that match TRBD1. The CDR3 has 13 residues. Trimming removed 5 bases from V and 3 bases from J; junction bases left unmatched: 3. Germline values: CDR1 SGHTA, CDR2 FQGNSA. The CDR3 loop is CASSKGTDYGYTF. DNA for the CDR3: TGTGCCAGCAGCAAAGGGACAGACTATGGCTACACCTTC.

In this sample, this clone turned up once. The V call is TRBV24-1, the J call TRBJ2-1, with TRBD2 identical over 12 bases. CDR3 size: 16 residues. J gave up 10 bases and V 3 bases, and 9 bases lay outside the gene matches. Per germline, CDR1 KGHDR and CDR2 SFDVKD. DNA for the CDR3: TGTGCCACCAGTGATGCGACTAGCGGGGGATTTGGGGAGCAGTTCTTC. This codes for CATSDATSGGFGEQFF.

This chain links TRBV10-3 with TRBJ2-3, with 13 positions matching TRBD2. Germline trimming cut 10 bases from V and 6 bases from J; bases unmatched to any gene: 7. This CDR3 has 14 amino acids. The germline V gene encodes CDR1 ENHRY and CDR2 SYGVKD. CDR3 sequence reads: CATWTSGSSDTQYF. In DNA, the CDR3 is TGTGCCACCTGGACTAGCGGGAGTTCGGATACGCAGTATTTT.

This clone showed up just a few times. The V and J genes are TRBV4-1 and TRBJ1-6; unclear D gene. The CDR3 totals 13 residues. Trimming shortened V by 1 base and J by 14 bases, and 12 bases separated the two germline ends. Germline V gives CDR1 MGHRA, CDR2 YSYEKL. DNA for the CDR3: TGCGCCAGCAGCCAAGGACTTAGAGGCACCCTCCACTTT. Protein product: CASSQGLRGTLHF.

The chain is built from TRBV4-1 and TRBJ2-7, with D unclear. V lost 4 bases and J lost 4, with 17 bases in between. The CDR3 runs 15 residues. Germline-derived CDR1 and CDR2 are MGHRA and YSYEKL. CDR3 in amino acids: CASSPDTRHPYEQYF. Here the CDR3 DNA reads TGCGCCAGCAGCCCAGACACACGACACCCTTACGAGCAGTACTTC.

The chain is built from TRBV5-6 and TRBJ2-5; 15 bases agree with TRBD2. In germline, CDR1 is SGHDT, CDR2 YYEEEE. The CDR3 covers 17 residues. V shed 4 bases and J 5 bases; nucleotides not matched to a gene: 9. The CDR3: CASSPWTSGGAGETQYF. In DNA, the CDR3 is TGTGCCAGCAGCCCGTGGACTAGCGGGGGGGCAGGTGAGACCCAGTACTTC. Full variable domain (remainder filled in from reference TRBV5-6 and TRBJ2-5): DAGVTQSPTHLIKTRGQQVTLRCSPKSGHDTVSWYQQALGQGPQFIFQYYEEEERQRGNFPDRFSGHQFPNYSSELNVNALLLGDSALYLCASSPWTSGGAGETQYFGPGTRLLVL.